The rows below give T cell receptor beta chains drawn from one sample of a study of early T cells in non-severe SARS-CoV-2 infection. TCRdb reprocessed the 5' RACE reads via MiXCR and lists one record per CDR3 protein. This sample carries about 31,000 distinct CDR3 sequences, 5.4% of them seen once, and the ten largest clones take about a fifth. The specimen was whole blood. The receptor source for this set is an adult who was a healthcare worker with PCR-confirmed SARS-CoV-2 infection or an uninfected control (not recorded which). Each CDR3 is given with its conserved first and last residue. A D gene is named only where the DNA matches it firmly. Clone size is shown for a subset of rows, as once, few, many or a class of expanded clone.

CDR3 protein | CDR3 DNA | V gene | D gene | clone size | J gene
CASSLASRWDTEAFF | TGTGCCAGCAGCTTAGCGTCCAGATGGGACACTGAAGCTTTCTTT | TRBV7-8 | - | many | TRBJ1-1
CASRADRGTDTQYF | TGTGCCAGCAGGGCTGACAGAGGGACAGATACGCAGTATTTT | TRBV2 | - | - | TRBJ2-3
CASSPTSGADTQYF | TGTGCCAGCAGTCCGACTAGCGGGGCAGATACGCAGTATTTT | TRBV12-3/TRBV12-4 | TRBD2 | few | TRBJ2-3
CASRDLRDRSFTGELFF | TGTGCCAGCAGAGATCTCCGGGACAGGTCTTTCACCGGGGAGCTGTTTTTT | TRBV6-2/TRBV6-3 | TRBD1 | many | TRBJ2-2
CASSLAQYLGPTYGYTF | TGTGCCAGCAGCTTAGCGCAATATCTGGGGCCAACTTATGGCTACACCTTC | TRBV7-8 | - | many | TRBJ1-2
CAISELKMSLTDTQYF | TGTGCCATCAGTGAGTTAAAGATGAGTCTGACAGATACGCAGTATTTT | TRBV10-3 | - | many | TRBJ2-3
CASSLDGVASPGELFF | TGTGCCAGCAGCTTAGATGGCGTGGCTAGCCCCGGGGAGCTGTTTTTT | TRBV11-2 | - | many | TRBJ2-2
CASSARPSTGTRPGEQYF | TGTGCCAGCAGCGCTAGGCCTTCTACCGGGACCCGTCCTGGCGAGCAGTACTTC | TRBV11-2 | - | few | TRBJ2-7
CASSPGTGVYEQYF | TGTGCCAGCTCACCAGGGACAGGGGTATACGAGCAGTACTTC | TRBV18 | TRBD1 | many | TRBJ2-7
CASSLGAGLFYEQYF | TGTGCCAGCAGCTTGGGGGCGGGACTCTTTTACGAGCAGTACTTC | TRBV5-4 | - | few | TRBJ2-7
CASSQGQGHGYTF | TGCGCCAGCAGCCAGGGACAGGGCCATGGCTACACCTTC | TRBV5-1 | TRBD1 | once | TRBJ1-2
CASSLVGGPEETQYF | TGTGCCAGCAGCTTGGTGGGGGGACCCGAAGAGACCCAGTACTTC | TRBV5-4 | - | many | TRBJ2-5
CASSSPSSRGGYEQYF | TGTGCCAGCAGTTCCCCATCTTCTAGGGGAGGGTACGAGCAGTACTTC | TRBV27 | TRBD2 | - | TRBJ2-7
CAISEFLLADTGELFF | TGTGCCATCAGTGAGTTTTTACTAGCAGACACCGGGGAGCTGTTTTTT | TRBV10-3 | - | many | TRBJ2-2
CASTKTRTGLEGRYNEQFF | TGTGCCAGCACCAAAACGCGGACGGGACTAGAGGGTCGCTACAATGAGCAGTTCTTC | TRBV7-8 | TRBD2 | few | TRBJ2-1
CASSPGDRGNEKLFF | TGCGCCAGCAGCCCCGGGGACAGGGGTAATGAAAAACTGTTTTTT | TRBV5-1 | TRBD1 | - | TRBJ1-4
CALAGTGITGELFF | TGTGCCCTAGCGGGGACAGGGATCACCGGGGAGCTGTTTTTT | TRBV28 | - | - | TRBJ2-2
CATSRDRSGANVLTF | TGTGCCACCAGCAGAGACAGGTCTGGGGCCAACGTCCTGACTTTC | TRBV15 | - | many | TRBJ2-6
CASSFNVPQAEAFF | TGTGCCAGCAGCTTTAATGTCCCTCAGGCTGAAGCTTTCTTT | TRBV7-9 | - | many | TRBJ1-1
CASSRGTGVLNTEAFF | TGTGCCAGCAGCCGGGGGACAGGGGTACTGAACACTGAAGCTTTCTTT | TRBV6-2/TRBV6-3 | TRBD1 | many | TRBJ1-1
CASSLIRVETQYF | TGTGCCAGCAGCTTAATAAGGGTAGAGACCCAGTACTTC | TRBV7-2 | - | many | TRBJ2-5
CASSYVTGDTGELFF | TGTGCCAGCAGTTACGTGACAGGAGATACCGGGGAGCTGTTTTTT | TRBV6-2/TRBV6-3 | - | many | TRBJ2-2
CASKVYGLNNEQFF | TGTGCCAGCAAGGTTTACGGACTAAACAATGAGCAGTTCTTC | TRBV6-6 | - | many | TRBJ2-1
CASRNQGADYGYTF | TGTGCCAGCCGGAACCAGGGTGCGGACTATGGCTACACCTTC | TRBV5-5 | - | many | TRBJ1-2
CASSSFSLGTGGHEQYF | TGTGCCAGCAGTTCCTTTAGTCTGGGGACAGGGGGCCACGAGCAGTACTTC | TRBV27 | TRBD1 | many | TRBJ2-7
CASRPASGFYNEQFF | TGTGCCAGCAGGCCTGCTAGCGGATTTTACAATGAGCAGTTCTTC | TRBV7-2 | TRBD2 | many | TRBJ2-1
CASSSGGSGAVSYEQYF | TGTGCCAGCAGTTCCGGAGGTAGCGGGGCCGTCTCCTACGAGCAGTACTTC | TRBV12-3/TRBV12-4 | TRBD2 | many | TRBJ2-7
CASSFPGGREQFF | TGCGCCAGCAGCTTCCCGGGGGGTCGTGAGCAGTTCTTC | TRBV5-1 | TRBD2 | many | TRBJ2-1
CASSQDEGNAYEQYF | TGCGCCAGCAGCCAAGACGAGGGGAACGCCTACGAGCAGTACTTC | TRBV4-3 | - | few | TRBJ2-7